The 30 T cell receptor beta chains presented below share a single source sample, sequenced in a study of T cell responses to AZD1222 COVID-19 vaccine. The table came from immunoSEQ multiplex PCR; TCRdb's copy has only in-frame clones and leaves some out. The table includes 150,000 to 200,000 clones, 85% to 95% detected once. The sample was peripheral blood, taken 28 days after the second dose of the MenACWY control vaccine. Source of these receptors: an adult who received the MenACWY meningococcal vaccine as a control.

This rearrangement joins TRBV28 to TRBJ1-1; tentatively, D is TRBD1 (5 bases). Germline V CDR1 and CDR2: MDHEN, SYDVKM. The CDR3 extends over 14 amino acids. The ends were cut back, 4 bases at V and 4 bases at J, with 13 bases in the middle. The CDR3: CASSSSRETTEAFF. CDR3 nucleotide sequence: TGTGCCAGCAGTTCCAGCAGGGAGACCACTGAAGCTTTCTTT.

This clone has a single count. The chain is built from TRBV19 and TRBJ1-3; D is ambiguous. Trimming took 1 base from V and 3 from J, leaving 4 bases between them. Germline CDR1 and CDR2: LNHDA and SQIVND (reference sequence). CDR3 length equals 13 residues. CDR3 region: CASSIGSGNTIYF. The CDR3 nucleotides read TGTGCCAGTAGTATAGGGAGTGGAAACACCATATATTTT.

This chain links TRBV7-8 with TRBJ2-5; 16 bases are a match to TRBD2. This CDR3 contains 17 residues. J lost 6 bases, V lost 5 bases, and 9 bases had no gene match. The germline V gene encodes CDR1 SGHVS and CDR2 FQNEAQ. In DNA, the CDR3 is TGTGCCAGCAGCCTAACCGGGACTAGCGGGGGGGCAAAGACCCAGTACTTC. Protein product: CASSLTGTSGGAKTQYF. The complete variable domain, with remaining parts taken from reference TRBV7-8 and TRBJ2-5, reads GAGVSQSPRYKVAKRGQDVALRCDPISGHVSLFWYQQALGQGPEFLTYFQNEAQLDKSGLPSDRFFAERPEGSVSTLKIQRTQQEDSAVYLCASSLTGTSGGAKTQYFGPGTRLLVL.

The rearrangement uses TRBV7-9 and TRBJ1-2; 8 positions match TRBD1. The CDR3 loop spans 16 amino acids. V trimming: 5 bases; J trimming: 0 bases; junction bases outside the gene matches: 8. In germline, CDR1 is SEHNR, CDR2 FQNEAQ (reference sequence). The CDR3 protein is CASSPDRGRANYGYTF. The CDR3 coding sequence is TGTGCCAGCAGCCCTGACAGGGGCCGAGCTAACTATGGCTACACCTTC.

The DNA for the CDR3 is TGTGCCAGCAGCTTGGGGCAGATTGACGGCTACTACGAGCAGTACTTC. It is translated as CASSLGQIDGYYEQYF. This rearrangement joins TRBV5-6 to TRBJ2-7; D not certain. Germline values: CDR1 SGHDT, CDR2 YYEEEE. The V and J ends lost 0 bases and 3 bases respectively, with 16 bases between them. The CDR3 runs to 16 residues.

The gene calls are TRBV29-1 and TRBJ1-1; the D is unclear. Trimming left V 6 bases short and J 1 base short, with 12 bases between. The CDR3 consists of 13 residues. Germline lookup yields CDR1 SQVTM and CDR2 ANQGSEA. The CDR3 loop reads CSVDPGRNTEAFF. In nucleotides, the CDR3 is TGCAGCGTGGACCCAGGTCGGAACACTGAAGCTTTCTTT.

This chain uses TRBV7-9 with TRBJ2-5, with unresolved D. CDR3 length equals 12 residues. The V gene's germline CDR1 is SEHNR and CDR2 FQNEAQ (reference sequence). V was trimmed by 2 bases and J by 3 bases, leaving 4 bases between them. The DNA for the CDR3 is TGTGCCAGCAGCTTAAATAAAGAGACCCAGTACTTC. Protein: CASSLNKETQYF.

The chain recombines TRBV30 with TRBJ1-4; a possible D gene is TRBD1 (5 bases). Trimming left V 2 bases short and J 8 bases short, with 21 bases between. The CDR3 is made up of 16 amino acids. Germline CDR1 GTSNPN, CDR2 SVGIG (reference sequence). CDR3 loop: CAWSSDMAAVSEKLFF. CDR3 DNA: TGTGCCTGGAGTTCGGACATGGCGGCCGTTTCGGAAAAACTGTTTTTT.

The chain employs TRBV6-5 and TRBJ2-5; D is ambiguous. V lost 2 bases, J lost 0 bases, and 10 bases lay in between. CDR3 length equals 15 residues. Germline lookup yields CDR1 MNHEY and CDR2 SVGAGI. The chain's CDR3 is CASSYMGRYQETQYF. In DNA, the CDR3 is TGTGCCAGCAGTTACATGGGCAGGTACCAAGAGACCCAGTACTTC.

V gene TRBV5-1 combines with J gene TRBJ1-2; the D is unclear. Deletions cut 1 base from V and 8 bases from J, with 12 bases between. In germline, CDR1 is SGHRS, CDR2 YFSETQ. The CDR3 sequence is 13 residues long. CDR3 sequence: CASSLRPDEGYTF. DNA for the CDR3: TGCGCCAGCAGCTTGAGGCCCGACGAGGGCTACACCTTC.

The V gene is TRBV5-6, the J gene TRBJ2-5; no clear D. This CDR3 spans 12 amino acids. Germline V CDR1 and CDR2: SGHDT, YYEEEE. V was pared by 4 bases and J by 4 bases, with 8 bases between. CDR3 loop: CASSPLGETQYF. CDR3 nucleotide sequence: TGTGCCAGCAGCCCTCTAGGAGAGACCCAGTACTTC.

This chain connects TRBV30 to TRBJ1-5; D uncertain. The CDR3 loop spans 14 amino acids. Germline CDR1 reads GTSNPN; CDR2 reads SVGIG (reference sequence). V was cut by 1 base and J by 6 bases, with 13 bases left in between. The CDR3 sequence is CAWSGIQPGQPQHF. The CDR3 DNA reads TGTGCCTGGAGTGGGATCCAACCGGGTCAGCCCCAGCATTTT. The full variable domain, rest sourced from reference TRBV30 and TRBJ1-5, is SQTIHQWPATLVQPVGSPLSLECTVEGTSNPNLYWYRQAAGRGLQLLFYSVGIGQISSEVPQNLSASRPQDRQFILSSKKLLLSDSGFYLCAWSGIQPGQPQHFGDGTRLSIL.

The CDR3 nucleotides read TGTGCCAGCAGCACGGGACTCCTCTACGAGCAGTACTTC. Protein sequence: CASSTGLLYEQYF. The rearrangement uses TRBV7-9 and TRBJ2-7, with D perhaps matching TRBD2 (6 bases). V was pared by 5 bases and J by 3 bases, with 11 bases between. The germline V gene encodes CDR1 SEHNR and CDR2 FQNEAQ (reference sequence). CDR3 length: 13 amino acids.

This clone was picked up one time. The chain uses TRBV11-1 and TRBJ1-2, with D perhaps matching TRBD1 (5 bases). This CDR3 spans 14 amino acids. V lost 2 bases to trimming and J lost 4 bases, with 11 bases between them. Per the germline V gene, CDR1 is SGHAT and CDR2 is FQDESV (reference sequence). CDR3 DNA: TGTGCCAGCAGCTTACGACGGGGGGGCTATGGCTACACCTTC. It is translated as CASSLRRGGYGYTF.

This clone is a singleton in its sample. This chain links TRBV10-3 with TRBJ1-2, with D maybe TRBD1 (5 bases). Deletions cut 0 bases from V and 4 bases from J, with 9 bases between. This CDR3 is 14 amino acids long. Germline CDR1 ENHRY, CDR2 SYGVKD. The CDR3 DNA reads as TGTGCCATCAGTGAGTCGACGAGGGGCTATGGCTACACCTTC. Its translation is CAISESTRGYGYTF.

The rearrangement joins TRBV3-1 (or the pseudogene TRBV3-2) to TRBJ2-2; D is unclear. This CDR3 region has 14 residues. The germline CDR1 and CDR2 sequences are LGHDT and YNNKEL (reference sequence). The ends were cut back, 0 bases at V and 4 bases at J, with 6 bases in the middle. The CDR3 DNA reads as TGTGCCAGCAGCCAAGATAGGGCCACCGGGGAGCTGTTTTTT. It codes for CASSQDRATGELFF.

This chain links TRBV28 with TRBJ1-5; the D is unclear. The CDR3 consists of 17 residues. Germline CDR1 and CDR2: MDHEN and SYDVKM. V lost 5 bases to trimming and J lost 5 bases, with 22 bases between them. The CDR3 sequence: CASSLPGRSRLDQPQHF. The DNA of the CDR3 is TGTGCCAGCAGTCTACCGGGCAGGTCGAGATTAGATCAGCCCCAGCATTTT.

The J gene is TRBJ1-4, the V gene TRBV7-2; D remains unclear. Germline-derived CDR1 and CDR2 are SGHTA and FQGNSA. The CDR3 has 13 residues. V lost 2 bases and J lost 3, with 4 bases in between. The CDR3 reads CASSLNPNEKLFF. For the CDR3, the DNA is TGTGCCAGCAGCTTAAATCCTAATGAAAAACTGTTTTTT.

The V gene is TRBV30, the J gene TRBJ2-3; 9 bases are shared with TRBD2. CDR1 is GTSNPN, CDR2 SVGIG, per germline (reference sequence). Losses at the gene ends were 7 bases for V and 2 bases for J; bases not matched to a gene: 4. The CDR3 totals 13 residues. Here the CDR3 reads CAYSGGNTDTQYF. Written as DNA, the CDR3 is TGTGCCTATAGCGGGGGCAACACAGATACGCAGTATTTT.

This chain links TRBV7-2 with TRBJ2-1; D unresolved. The V and J ends lost 3 bases and 0 bases respectively, with 3 bases between them. The CDR3 is made up of 13 amino acids. Germline lookup yields CDR1 SGHTA and CDR2 FQGNSA. Written as DNA, the CDR3 is TGTGCCAGCAGCTTGGGCTCCTACAATGAGCAGTTCTTC. It translates to CASSLGSYNEQFF.

This rearrangement joins TRBV19 to TRBJ2-7; TRBD1 agrees at 8 bases. Unmatched junction bases numbered 4, after V lost 3 bases and J lost 3 bases. The CDR3 is 14 residues long. Germline CDR1 and CDR2: LNHDA and SQIVND (reference sequence). DNA of the CDR3: TGTGCCAGTAGTATCGGACAGGGTCGCTACGAGCAGTACTTC. This codes for CASSIGQGRYEQYF. Filled out from reference TRBV19 and TRBJ2-7, the complete variable domain reads DGGITQSPKYLFRKEGQNVTLSCEQNLNHDAMYWYRQDPGQGLRLIYYSQIVNDFQKGDIAEGYSVSREKKESFPLTVTSAQKNPTAFYLCASSIGQGRYEQYFGPGTRLTVT.

The CDR3, as DNA: TGTGCCAGCAGGAGGACACGAGGAAACACCATATATTTT. Translated: CASRRTRGNTIYF. The J gene is TRBJ1-3, the V gene TRBV12-3 or TRBV12-4, with D maybe TRBD1 (5 bases). There are 13 residues in the CDR3. The V and J ends lost 6 bases and 4 bases respectively, with 10 bases between them.

The gene calls are TRBV7-9 and TRBJ2-5; 12 positions agree with TRBD2. CDR3 length: 16 residues. V shed 3 bases and J 4 bases; nucleotides not matched to a gene: 6. Germline V gene lookup returns CDR1 SEHNR and CDR2 FQNEAQ (reference sequence). The CDR3 loop reads CASSLRLAGAGETQYF. The DNA for the CDR3 is TGTGCCAGCAGCTTGAGACTAGCGGGGGCCGGAGAGACCCAGTACTTC.

CDR3 sequence (DNA): TGTGCCAGTAGTCGAGAGGGGGCGAATGGCTACACCTTC. This gives the protein CASSREGANGYTF. The J gene is TRBJ1-2, the V gene TRBV19, with 7 bases aligning to TRBD1. The J segment lost 6 bases and the V segment lost 5 bases, leaving 6 bases of the junction unmatched. CDR1 LNHDA and CDR2 SQIVND come from the germline V gene (reference sequence). The CDR3 is made up of 13 amino acids.

In its sample, this clone was seen once. The chain uses TRBV3-1 (or the pseudogene TRBV3-2) and TRBJ1-3, with D uncertain. The germline V gene has CDR1 LGHDT and CDR2 YNNKEL (reference sequence). This CDR3 spans 15 amino acids. V was cut by 5 bases and J by 0 bases, with 11 bases left in between. The CDR3 loop is CASSRTESSGNTIYF. The CDR3 DNA sequence: TGTGCCAGCAGCAGAACTGAAAGCTCTGGAAACACCATATATTTT.

J is TRBJ1-1 and V is TRBV12-3 or TRBV12-4; the D gene is possibly TRBD1 (6 bases). V lost 2 bases and J 5 bases, leaving 9 bases between the germline ends. CDR3 length: 13 amino acids. The CDR3 loop is CASSLKGDTEAFF. In nucleotides, the CDR3 is TGTGCCAGCAGTTTAAAGGGGGATACTGAAGCTTTCTTT.

The chain couples TRBV18 to TRBJ2-5; 8 bases are a match to TRBD2. The V and J ends lost 5 bases and 4 bases, in that order; junction bases with no gene match: 12. Germline V gene data show CDR1 as KGHSH and CDR2 as LQKENI. The length of the CDR3 is 16 residues. CDR3 region: CASSGQTGGGRETQYF. The DNA for the CDR3 is TGTGCCAGCTCAGGCCAGACAGGCGGGGGGAGAGAGACCCAGTACTTC.

This chain joins TRBV2 and TRBJ2-7; D gene unclear. V gave up 2 bases and J gave up 2 bases, with 1 base separating them. Germline values: CDR1 SNHLY, CDR2 FYNNEI. CDR3 length: 11 residues. Here the CDR3 DNA reads TGTGCCAGCAGTGAACCCTACGAGCAGTACTTC. It is translated as CASSEPYEQYF.

The rearrangement joins TRBV28 to TRBJ1-1; D possibly corresponds to TRBD1 (6 bases). V shed 6 bases and J shed 2 bases, with 13 bases lying between them. The CDR3 totals 14 residues. CDR1 is MDHEN and CDR2 is SYDVKM in the germline V gene. The CDR3 DNA reads TGTGCCAGCAGAACACAGGGAACCAACACTGAAGCTTTCTTT. It translates to CASRTQGTNTEAFF. Looking up the rest from reference TRBV28 and TRBJ1-1 gives the full variable domain: DVKVTQSSRYLVKRTGEKVFLECVQDMDHENMFWYRQDPGLGLRLIYFSYDVKMKEKGDIPEGYSVSREKKERFSLILESASTNQTSMYLCASRTQGTNTEAFFGQGTRLTVV.

The rearrangement joins TRBV12-3 or TRBV12-4 to TRBJ2-7; 8 bases are a match to TRBD2. The CDR3 loop spans 13 amino acids. Trimming cost V 6 bases and J 3 bases; bases outside gene matches: 4. CDR3 DNA sequence: TGTGCCAGCAGGGAGGCGGGGGGCTACGAGCAGTACTTC. It is translated as CASREAGGYEQYF.